This T cell receptor beta chain was recovered during a study of CD8 T cells in Susac syndrome. Study background: At the time their blood was drawn, patients with Susac syndrome were either therapy-naive, on corticosteroids (with some of them also receiving intravenous immunoglobulin), or on intravenous immunoglobulin alone. Regarding the study as a whole: Repertoires of Susac syndrome CD4+ T cells lacked clonal expansion.

The V and J ends lost 5 bases and 0 bases respectively, with 8 bases between them. The CDR3 is made up of 14 amino acids. The V gene's germline CDR1 is MDHEN and CDR2 SYDVKM. A remark on this clonotype: Its antigen remains unidentified.

cDNA came from roughly 0.5 to 1 ug RNA primed by random hexamers. One entry per CDR3 protein results from TCRdb running MiXCR on the immunoSEQ multiplex PCR reads. The sample holds about 190,000 distinct CDR3 sequences, 90% to 96% seen once. Sequencing was performed on CD4+ T cells from PBMCs. The chain carries TRBV28 and TRBJ2-1; a possible D gene is TRBD2 (5 bases). This receptor was taken from a human donor with Susac syndrome. CDR3 loop: CASSLSGSYNEQFF. Written as DNA, the CDR3 is TGTGCCAGCAGTCTCAGCGGCTCCTACAATGAGCAGTTCTTC.